This T cell receptor (beta chain) was recorded in a study of regulatory T cells in long-lasting Graves disease. The TCR beta library used iRepertoire HTBI primers with Arm-PCR amplification of CDR3. One entry per CDR3 protein, called by TCRdb with MiXCR from the multiplex PCR reads. The table records 400,000 to 500,000 distinct CDR3 sequences, about 15% of them present only once. Study outcomes and limitations: Under persistent disease, TRBV28, TRBJ1-2 and TRBJ2-5 were used preferentially.

This clonotype was picked up many times. Its target is not known. The time point denotes: newly diagnosed GD, antithyroid drugs for less than 3 months. Following extraction of RNA from PBMCs, that RNA was used to make the TCR library. Patient provenance is recorded as an endocrinology department in Xi'an, China. The CDR3 covers 14 residues. The V gene's germline CDR1 is SEHNR and CDR2 FQNEAQ (reference sequence). Losses at the gene ends were 4 bases for V and 3 bases for J; bases not matched to a gene: 1. The data were also submitted as part of a second study, on T cells in Graves' hyperthyroidism and ophthalmopathy.

The TCR comes from a woman in her fifties or sixties with Graves disease. The sample consisted of peripheral blood mononuclear cells (PBMCs), taken at new diagnosis, from a patient treated with antithyroid drugs. V and J are TRBV7-9 and TRBJ2-2, with 8 bases fitting TRBD1. In DNA, the CDR3 is TGTGCCAGCAGCTGGGGACAGGACACCGGGGAGCTGTTTTTT. Protein: CASSWGQDTGELFF.